These 7 T cell receptor beta chains were all obtained from the same sample, sequenced in a study of long-term antiretroviral therapy in people with HIV. With survey level as its setting, the immunoSEQ assay was v3.0. TCRdb's copy holds only in-frame clones and misses some; the assay was immunoSEQ multiplex PCR. The data contain 15,000 to 20,000 clones, 76% of them singletons. The sequencing here drew on unsorted PBMCs, taken 0.5 years before starting antiretroviral therapy. The receptor source for this set is a woman between 45 and 65 years old with HIV.

The chain carries TRBV28 and TRBJ2-3; D may be TRBD2 (6 bases). This CDR3 is built from 13 residues. Germline CDR1 reads MDHEN; CDR2 reads SYDVKM. The V end lost 7 bases, the J end lost 1 base, and 9 bases lay between the germline ends. The chain's CDR3 is CASKRAGTDTQYF. Here the CDR3 DNA reads TGTGCCAGCAAGCGGGCAGGCACAGATACGCAGTATTTT.

The rearrangement uses TRBV7-2 and TRBJ2-3, with TRBD2 matching over 12 bases. The CDR3 length is 19 residues. Unmatched junction bases numbered 18, after V lost 7 bases and J lost 4 bases. The V gene's germline CDR1 is SGHTA and CDR2 FQGNSA. The CDR3 nucleotides are TGTGCCAGCACCCTTCTAATTCGGCTAGCGGGGGGGCTCGCAGATACGCAGTATTTT. As protein: CASTLLIRLAGGLADTQYF.

This clone was detected a few times. This sequence joins TRBV27 and TRBJ2-3, with D possibly matching TRBD2 (7 bases). This CDR3 spans 15 amino acids. In germline, CDR1 is MNHEY, CDR2 SMNVEV (reference sequence). Trimming took 3 bases from V and 4 from J, leaving 14 bases between them. The CDR3 sequence: CASSFRGGAPDTQYF. CDR3 nucleotide sequence: TGTGCCAGCAGTTTTCGAGGGGGGGCTCCAGATACGCAGTATTTT.

V gene TRBV30 combines with J gene TRBJ1-1; tentative D call: TRBD1 (5 bases). The germline V and J ends were trimmed by 3 bases and 0 bases, with 8 bases remaining between them. This CDR3 has 13 residues. CDR1 and CDR2 (germline): GTSNPN, SVGIG (reference sequence). The CDR3 spells CAWSNRLNTEAFF. The CDR3 DNA sequence: TGTGCCTGGAGCAACAGGTTGAACACTGAAGCTTTCTTT.

The rearrangement joins TRBV18 to TRBJ2-5; D unresolved. V lost 4 bases and J lost 5, with 8 bases in between. Germline assignment: CDR1 KGHSH and CDR2 LQKENI. This CDR3 contains 12 residues. In DNA form, the CDR3 reads TGTGCCAGCTCACAGGGTGGGGAGACCCAGTACTTC. Translating gives CASSQGGETQYF.

CDR3 amino acids: CASSWGGTEAFF. The CDR3 DNA reads as TGTGCCAGTAGTTGGGGTGGCACTGAAGCTTTCTTT. The rearrangement uses TRBV19 and TRBJ1-1; D gene unclear. The CDR3 totals 12 residues. The germline gives CDR1 LNHDA, CDR2 SQIVND (reference sequence). Deletions cut 5 bases from V and 4 bases from J, with 8 bases between.

The rearrangement links TRBV27 to TRBJ2-5; the D gene is possibly TRBD1 (6 bases). Per the germline V gene, CDR1 is MNHEY and CDR2 is SMNVEV (reference sequence). This CDR3 has 14 amino acids. The germline V and J ends were trimmed by 3 bases and 2 bases, with 10 bases remaining between them. CDR3 protein: CASSLLGAQETQYF. The CDR3 DNA reads as TGTGCCAGCAGTTTGTTGGGGGCTCAAGAGACCCAGTACTTC.